Each of the 7 T cell receptor beta chains below was sequenced from the same sample in a study of blood T cell repertoires in COVID-19 (TCRdb year 2020). Receptors were amplified or captured by the immunoSEQ multiplex PCR assay. In its TCRdb copy, this immuneACCESS table keeps in-frame sequences only and misses some clones. Where compared with another copy, unresolved V genes explain less than half of these, and the others have no known cause. This sample holds about 140,000 clones; about 85% were observed only once. The ten biggest clones cover 1.6% of the sample. Sample: peripheral blood. These receptor sequences come from a human donor in a cohort sampled during active COVID-19.

Only one count was recorded for this clone. The chain joins TRBV6-5 to TRBJ2-5, with a weak D call TRBD1 (5 bases). CDR1 MNHEY and CDR2 SVGAGI come from the germline V gene. The CDR3 loop spans 14 amino acids. Trimming removed 6 bases at V and 5 bases at J, with 16 bases between. The CDR3 spells CASSPTWQGETQYF. The CDR3 coding sequence is TGTGCCAGCAGCCCCACCTGGCAGGGTGAGACCCAGTACTTC.

The V gene is TRBV7-3, the J gene TRBJ2-1; 11 bases match TRBD2. From germline, CDR1 is SGHTA and CDR2 FQGTGA. The J segment lost 3 bases and the V segment lost 3 bases, leaving 13 bases of the junction unmatched. This CDR3 comprises 19 residues. In nucleotides, the CDR3 is TGTGCCAGCAGCTTCTCGCCCCCCACTAGCGGGAGATGCTACAATGAGCAGTTCTTC. Protein product: CASSFSPPTSGRCYNEQFF.

The V call is TRBV4-1, the J call TRBJ2-5; no firm D call. Germline V lookup: CDR1 MGHRA, CDR2 YSYEKL. V dropped 1 base and J dropped 5 bases, with 8 bases sitting between them. CDR3 size: 13 residues. The CDR3 bases are TGCGCCAGCAGCCAAGGAATCCGGGAGACCCAGTACTTC. It is translated as CASSQGIRETQYF.

V and J are TRBV27 and TRBJ2-1, with 16 bases matching TRBD2. The germline gives CDR1 MNHEY, CDR2 SMNVEV (reference sequence). This CDR3 is 18 amino acids long. The trim removed 5 bases at V and 4 bases at J, leaving 8 bases unmatched. CDR3 sequence reads: CASSPGTSGRAVYNEQFF. The CDR3 DNA follows: TGTGCCAGCAGTCCCGGGACTAGCGGGAGGGCCGTGTACAATGAGCAGTTCTTC.

The chain employs TRBV15 and TRBJ2-7; maybe TRBD2 (6 bases). Germline V lookup: CDR1 LNHNV, CDR2 YYDKDF (reference sequence). The germline V and J ends were trimmed by 3 bases and 7 bases, with 19 bases remaining between them. There are 15 residues in the CDR3. As DNA, the CDR3 is TGTGCCACCAGCAGCAGAGGTCGCGGGACCCAGGAGCAGTACTTC. It translates to CATSSRGRGTQEQYF.

This clone was seen only a few times. The chain couples TRBV11-3 to TRBJ2-7; a possible D gene is TRBD1 (5 bases). The CDR3 totals 14 residues. The germline gives CDR1 SGHNT, CDR2 YENEEA. V was cut by 2 bases and J by 0 bases, with 8 bases left in between. The CDR3 sequence is CASSLSGNSYEQYF. The CDR3 nucleotides are TGTGCCAGCAGCTTATCAGGGAACTCCTACGAGCAGTACTTC.

This rearrangement joins TRBV19 to TRBJ2-6; the D gene is possibly TRBD2 (5 bases). Germline CDR1 is LNHDA and CDR2 is SQIVND (reference sequence). The V and J ends lost 4 bases and 4 bases respectively, with 11 bases between them. The CDR3 has 15 residues. DNA of the CDR3: TGTGCCAGTAGTAGCTCCTCGGGGGGGGCCAACGTCCTGACTTTC. It yields the protein CASSSSSGGANVLTF.